The 2 T cell receptor beta chains listed next were all sequenced from one sample in a study of T cells after yellow fever vaccination. TCRdb independently ran MiXCR on the 5' RACE reads; one entry per CDR3 protein. The table lists approximately 31,000 distinct CDR3 sequences, roughly a tenth of them singletons, with around 12% in the top ten. The material sequenced was PBMCs, either bulk or a sorted T-cell subset (CD4+, CD8+, memory, or dextramer-sorted; not recorded which), taken roughly 15 days after the first yellow fever vaccination. Source of these receptors: a man aged 18-30 years who received the YFV17D yellow fever vaccine.

In its sample, this clonotype was seen many times. The chain couples TRBV15 to TRBJ1-4; D is ambiguous. The CDR3 is 18 residues long. The V end was cut by 5 bases, the J end by 8 bases, with 27 bases between. The germline V gene encodes CDR1 LNHNV and CDR2 YYDKDF (reference sequence). CDR3 sequence reads: CATSRSRPAAAPKEKLFF. DNA for the CDR3: TGTGCCACCAGCCGATCACGGCCCGCGGCAGCCCCGAAAGAAAAACTGTTTTTT.

This clonotype is medium-sized in the sample. This chain joins TRBV6-5 and TRBJ1-2; possible D gene TRBD1, 5 bases. The CDR3 loop spans 15 amino acids. Germline-derived CDR1 and CDR2 are MNHEY and SVGAGI. With 6 bases removed from V and 6 bases from J, the gap between germline ends came to 20 bases. CDR3 region: CASSLYTGTPNGYTF. The CDR3 DNA reads as TGTGCCAGCAGCCTATACACCGGGACCCCTAATGGCTACACCTTC.